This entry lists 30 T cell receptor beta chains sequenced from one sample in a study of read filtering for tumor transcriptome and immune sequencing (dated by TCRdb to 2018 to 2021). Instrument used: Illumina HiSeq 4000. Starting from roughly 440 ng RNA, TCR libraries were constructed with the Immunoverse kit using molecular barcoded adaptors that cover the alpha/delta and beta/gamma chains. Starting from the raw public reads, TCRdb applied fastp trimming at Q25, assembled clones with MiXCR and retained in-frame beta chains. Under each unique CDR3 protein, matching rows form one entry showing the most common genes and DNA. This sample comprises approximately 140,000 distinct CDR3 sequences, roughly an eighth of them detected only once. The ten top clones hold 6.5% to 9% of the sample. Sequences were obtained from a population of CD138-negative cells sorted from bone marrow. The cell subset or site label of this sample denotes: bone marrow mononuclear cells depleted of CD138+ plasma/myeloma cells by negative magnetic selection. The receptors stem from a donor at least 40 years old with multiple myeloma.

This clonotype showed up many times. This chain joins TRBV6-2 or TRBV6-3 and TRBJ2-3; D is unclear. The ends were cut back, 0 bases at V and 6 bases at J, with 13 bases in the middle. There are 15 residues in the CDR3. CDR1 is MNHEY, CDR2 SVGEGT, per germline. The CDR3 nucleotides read TGTGCCAGCAGTTACTCGATATTAGCTACCGATACGCAGTATTTT. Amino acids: CASSYSILATDTQYF.

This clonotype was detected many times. Here the CDR3 reads CATSRDSGSYNEQFF. CDR3 nucleotide sequence: TGTGCCACCAGCAGAGATTCGGGTTCCTACAATGAGCAGTTCTTC. V usage is TRBV15 and J usage is TRBJ2-1; no clear D. This CDR3 region has 15 residues. The V gene's germline CDR1 is LNHNV and CDR2 YYDKDF (reference sequence). Trimming removed 0 bases at V and 1 base at J, with 7 bases between.

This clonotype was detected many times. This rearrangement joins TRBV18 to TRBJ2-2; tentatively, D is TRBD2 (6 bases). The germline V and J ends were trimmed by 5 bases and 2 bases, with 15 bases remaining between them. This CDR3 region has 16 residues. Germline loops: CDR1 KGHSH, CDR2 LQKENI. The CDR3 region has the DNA TGTGCCAGCTCAACGACCGGGACTCAAAACACCGGGGAGCTGTTTTTT. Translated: CASSTTGTQNTGELFF. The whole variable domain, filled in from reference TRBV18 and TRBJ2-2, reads NAGVMQNPRHLVRRRGQEARLRCSPMKGHSHVYWYRQLPEEGLKFMVYLQKENIIDESGMPKERFSAEFPKEGPSILRIQQVVRGDSAAYFCASSTTGTQNTGELFFGEGSRLTVL.

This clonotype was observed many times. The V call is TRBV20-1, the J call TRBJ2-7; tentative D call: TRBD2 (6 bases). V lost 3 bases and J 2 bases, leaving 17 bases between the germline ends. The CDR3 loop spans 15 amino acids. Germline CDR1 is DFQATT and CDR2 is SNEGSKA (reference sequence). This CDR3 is CSASHRAGTAYEQYF. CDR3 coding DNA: TGCAGTGCTAGTCATAGGGCGGGGACCGCCTACGAGCAGTACTTC.

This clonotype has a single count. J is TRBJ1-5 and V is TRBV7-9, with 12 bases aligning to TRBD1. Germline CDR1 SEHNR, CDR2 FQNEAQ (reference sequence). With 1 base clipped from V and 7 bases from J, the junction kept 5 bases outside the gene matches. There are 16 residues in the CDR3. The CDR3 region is CASSLGGTGGEQPQHF. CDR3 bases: TGTGCCAGCAGCTTAGGCGGGACAGGGGGCGAACAGCCCCAGCATTTT.

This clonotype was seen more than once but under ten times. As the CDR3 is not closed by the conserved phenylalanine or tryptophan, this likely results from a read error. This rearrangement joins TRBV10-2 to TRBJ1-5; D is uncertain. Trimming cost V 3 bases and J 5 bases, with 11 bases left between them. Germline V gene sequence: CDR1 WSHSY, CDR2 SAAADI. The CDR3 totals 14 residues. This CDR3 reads CASSEWTDYQPQHS. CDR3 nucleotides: TGCGCCAGCAGTGAATGGACGGACTATCAGCCCCAGCATTCT.

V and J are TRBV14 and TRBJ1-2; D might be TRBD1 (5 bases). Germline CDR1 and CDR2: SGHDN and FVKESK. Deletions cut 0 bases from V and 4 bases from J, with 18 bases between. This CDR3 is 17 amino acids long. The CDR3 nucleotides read TGTGCCAGCAGCCAAGAAAGCGGTGGGGACTTCCCCTATGGCTACACCTTC. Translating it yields CASSQESGGDFPYGYTF.

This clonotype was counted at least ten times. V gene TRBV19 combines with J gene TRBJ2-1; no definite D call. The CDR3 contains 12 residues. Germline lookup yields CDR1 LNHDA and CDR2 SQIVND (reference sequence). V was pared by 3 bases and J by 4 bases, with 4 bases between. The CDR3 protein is CASSMKYNEQFF. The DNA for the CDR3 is TGTGCCAGTAGTATGAAGTACAATGAGCAGTTCTTC.

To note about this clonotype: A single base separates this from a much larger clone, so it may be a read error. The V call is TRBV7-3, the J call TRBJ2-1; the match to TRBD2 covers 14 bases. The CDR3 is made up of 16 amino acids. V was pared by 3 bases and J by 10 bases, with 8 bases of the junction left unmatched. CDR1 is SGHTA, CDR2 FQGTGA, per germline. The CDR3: CASSLFGTSGREEQFF. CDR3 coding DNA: TGTGCCAGCAGCTTGTTTGGGACTAGCGGGAGAGAGGAGCAGTTCTTC.

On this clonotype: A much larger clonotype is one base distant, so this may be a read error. CDR3 nucleotides: TGTGCCATCAGAGATGAACAATCCAGCGGGGAGCTGCTTTTT. Protein sequence: CAIRDEQSSGELLF. This chain uses TRBV10-3 with TRBJ2-2; 7 positions agree with TRBD2. This CDR3 contains 14 residues. Germline V CDR1 and CDR2: ENHRY, SYGVKD.

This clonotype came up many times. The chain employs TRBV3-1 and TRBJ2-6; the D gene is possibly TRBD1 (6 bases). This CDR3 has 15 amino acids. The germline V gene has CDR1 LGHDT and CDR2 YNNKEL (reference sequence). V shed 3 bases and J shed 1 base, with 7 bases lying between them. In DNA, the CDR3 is TGTGCCAGCAGCCAGCAGGGGTCTGGGGCCAACGTCCTGACTTTC. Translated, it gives CASSQQGSGANVLTF.

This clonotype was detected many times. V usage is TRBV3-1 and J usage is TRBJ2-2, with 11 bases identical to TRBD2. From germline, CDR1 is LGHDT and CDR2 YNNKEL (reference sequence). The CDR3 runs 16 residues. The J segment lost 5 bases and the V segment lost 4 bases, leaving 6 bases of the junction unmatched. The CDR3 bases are TGTGCCAGCAGCCGCAGACTAGCGGGAAAAACCGGGGAGCTGTTTTTT. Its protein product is CASSRRLAGKTGELFF.

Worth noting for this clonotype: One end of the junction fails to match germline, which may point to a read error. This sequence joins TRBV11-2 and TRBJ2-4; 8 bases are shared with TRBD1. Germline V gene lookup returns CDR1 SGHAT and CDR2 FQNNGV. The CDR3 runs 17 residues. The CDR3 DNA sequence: TGTGCCAGCAGCCGGAGATGGGACAGGCTAGGCAAAAGCATTCAGTACTTC. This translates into CASSRRWDRLGKSIQYF. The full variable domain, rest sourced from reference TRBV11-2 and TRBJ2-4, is EAGVAQSPRYKIIEKRQSVAFWCNPISGHATLYWYQQILGQGPKLLIQFQNNGVVDDSQLPKDRFSAERLKGVDSTLKIQPAKLEDSAVYLCASSRRWDRLGKSIQYFGAGTRLSVL.

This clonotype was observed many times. Here the CDR3 reads CSVEGVAGVSTDTQYF. The CDR3 DNA reads as TGCAGCGTTGAGGGGGTTGCGGGAGTTAGCACAGATACGCAGTATTTT. This chain connects TRBV29-1 to TRBJ2-3; TRBD2 aligns across 7 bases. Trimming took 3 bases from V and 0 from J; bases not matched to a gene: 9. The CDR3 spans 16 residues. CDR1 is SQVTM, CDR2 ANQGSEA, per germline.

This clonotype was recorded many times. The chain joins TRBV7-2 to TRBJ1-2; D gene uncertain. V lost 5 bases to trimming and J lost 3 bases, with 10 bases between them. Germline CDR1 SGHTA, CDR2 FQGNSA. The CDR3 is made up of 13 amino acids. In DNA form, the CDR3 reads TGTGCCAGCAGCACGGACCCCTACTATGGCTACACCTTC. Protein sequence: CASSTDPYYGYTF. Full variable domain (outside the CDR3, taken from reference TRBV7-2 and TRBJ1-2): GAGVSQSPSNKVTEKGKDVELRCDPISGHTALYWYRQSLGQGLEFLIYFQGNSAPDKSGLPSDRFSAERTGGSVSTLTIQRTQQEDSAVYLCASSTDPYYGYTFGSGTRLTVV.

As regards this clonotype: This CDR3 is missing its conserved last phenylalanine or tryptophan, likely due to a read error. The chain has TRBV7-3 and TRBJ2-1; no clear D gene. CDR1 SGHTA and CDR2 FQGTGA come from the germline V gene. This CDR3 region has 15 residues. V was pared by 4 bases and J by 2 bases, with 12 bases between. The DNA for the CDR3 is TGTGCCAGCAGCTCCTCCCTAGGAGCCTACAATGAGCAGTTCTCC. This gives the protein CASSSSLGAYNEQFS.

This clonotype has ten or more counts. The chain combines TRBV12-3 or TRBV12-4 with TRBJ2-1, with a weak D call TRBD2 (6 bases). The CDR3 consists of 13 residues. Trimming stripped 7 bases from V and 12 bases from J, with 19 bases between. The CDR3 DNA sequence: TGTGCCAGCACCCCGGGACTGCAACTCGCGCAGTTCTTC. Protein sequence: CASTPGLQLAQFF.

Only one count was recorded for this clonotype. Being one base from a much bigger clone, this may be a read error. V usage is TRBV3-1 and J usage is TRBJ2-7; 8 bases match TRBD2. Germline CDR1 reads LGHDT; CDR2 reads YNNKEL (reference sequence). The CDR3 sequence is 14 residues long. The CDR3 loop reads CASSQGGRSYEQCF. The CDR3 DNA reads TGTGCCAGCAGCCAAGGCGGGAGGTCCTACGAGCAGTGCTTC.

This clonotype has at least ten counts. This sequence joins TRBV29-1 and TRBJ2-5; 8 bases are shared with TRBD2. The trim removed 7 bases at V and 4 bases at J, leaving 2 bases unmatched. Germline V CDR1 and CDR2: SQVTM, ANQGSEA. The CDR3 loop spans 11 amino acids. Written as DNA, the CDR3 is TGCAGCGGGGGGACTAGAGAGACCCAGTACTTC. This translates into CSGGTRETQYF. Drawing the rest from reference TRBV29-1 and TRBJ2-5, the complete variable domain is SAVISQKPSRDICQRGTSLTIQCQVDSQVTMMFWYRQQPGQSLTLIATANQGSEATYESGFVIDKFPISRPNLTFSTLTVSNMSPEDSSIYLCSGGTRETQYFGPGTRLLVL.

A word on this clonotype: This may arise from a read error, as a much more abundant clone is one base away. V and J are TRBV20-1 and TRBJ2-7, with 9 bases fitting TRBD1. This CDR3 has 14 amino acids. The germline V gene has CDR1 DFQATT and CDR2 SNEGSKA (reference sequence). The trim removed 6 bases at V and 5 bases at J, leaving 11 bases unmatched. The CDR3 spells CSASCSDRGNEQYF. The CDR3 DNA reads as TGCAGTGCCTCCTGCTCAGACAGGGGGAACGAGCAGTACTTC.

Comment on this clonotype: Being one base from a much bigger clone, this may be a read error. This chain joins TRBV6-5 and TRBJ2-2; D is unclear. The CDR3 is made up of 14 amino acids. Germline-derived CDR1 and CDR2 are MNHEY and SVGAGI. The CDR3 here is CGSSYSGGAGELFF. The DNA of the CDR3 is TGTGGCAGCAGTTACTCGGGTGGAGCCGGGGAGCTGTTTTTT.

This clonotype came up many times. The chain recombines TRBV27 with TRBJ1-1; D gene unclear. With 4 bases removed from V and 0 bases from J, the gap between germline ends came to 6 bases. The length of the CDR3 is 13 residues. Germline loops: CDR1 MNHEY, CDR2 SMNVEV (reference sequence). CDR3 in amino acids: CASSYVMNTEAFF. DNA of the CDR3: TGTGCCAGCAGTTACGTTATGAACACTGAAGCTTTCTTT.

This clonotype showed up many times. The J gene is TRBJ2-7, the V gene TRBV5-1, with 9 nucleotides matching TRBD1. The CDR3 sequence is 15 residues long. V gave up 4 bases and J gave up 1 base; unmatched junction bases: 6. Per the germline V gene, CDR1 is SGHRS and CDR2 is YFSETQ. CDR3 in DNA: TGCGCCAGCAGCGAAACGGGACAGGGTTCCTACGAGCAGTACTTC. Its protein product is CASSETGQGSYEQYF. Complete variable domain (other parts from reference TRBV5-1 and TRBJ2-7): KAGVTQTPRYLIKTRGQQVTLSCSPISGHRSVSWYQQTPGQGLQFLFEYFSETQRNKGNFPGRFSGRQFSNSRSEMNVSTLELGDSALYLCASSETGQGSYEQYFGPGTRLTVT.

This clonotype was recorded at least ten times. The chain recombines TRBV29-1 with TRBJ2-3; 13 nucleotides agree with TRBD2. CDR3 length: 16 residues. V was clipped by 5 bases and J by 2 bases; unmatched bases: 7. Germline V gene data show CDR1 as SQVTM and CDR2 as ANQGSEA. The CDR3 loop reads CSVPGTSGVYTDTQYF. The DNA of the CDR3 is TGCAGCGTTCCCGGGACTAGCGGGGTCTACACAGATACGCAGTATTTT.

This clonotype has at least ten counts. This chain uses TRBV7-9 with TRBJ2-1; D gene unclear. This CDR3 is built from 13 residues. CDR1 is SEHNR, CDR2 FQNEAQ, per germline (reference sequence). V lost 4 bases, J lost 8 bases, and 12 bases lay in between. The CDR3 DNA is TGTGCCAGCAGCTCTCGTTCGGTCGATGAGCAGTTCTTC. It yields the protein CASSSRSVDEQFF.

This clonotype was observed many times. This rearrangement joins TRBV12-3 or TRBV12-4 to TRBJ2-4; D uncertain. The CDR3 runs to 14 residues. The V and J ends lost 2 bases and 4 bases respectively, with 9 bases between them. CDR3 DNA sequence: TGTGCCAGCAGTTTAAGGCAGCAAAAAAACATTCAGTACTTC. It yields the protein CASSLRQQKNIQYF.

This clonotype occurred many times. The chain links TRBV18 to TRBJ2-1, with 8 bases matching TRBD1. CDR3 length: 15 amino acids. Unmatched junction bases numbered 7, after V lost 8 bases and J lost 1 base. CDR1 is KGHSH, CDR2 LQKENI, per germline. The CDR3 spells CASSPRTGSYNEQFF. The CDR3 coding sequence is TGTGCCAGCAGCCCACGGACAGGGTCCTACAATGAGCAGTTCTTC. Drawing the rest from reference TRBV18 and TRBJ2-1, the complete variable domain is NAGVMQNPRHLVRRRGQEARLRCSPMKGHSHVYWYRQLPEEGLKFMVYLQKENIIDESGMPKERFSAEFPKEGPSILRIQQVVRGDSAAYFCASSPRTGSYNEQFFGPGTRLTVL.

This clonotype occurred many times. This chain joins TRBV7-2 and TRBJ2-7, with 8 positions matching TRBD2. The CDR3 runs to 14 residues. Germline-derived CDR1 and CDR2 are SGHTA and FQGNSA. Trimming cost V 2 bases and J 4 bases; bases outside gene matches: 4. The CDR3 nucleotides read TGTGCCAGCAGCTTATACGCTAGCGGGTACGAGCAGTACTTC. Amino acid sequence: CASSLYASGYEQYF.

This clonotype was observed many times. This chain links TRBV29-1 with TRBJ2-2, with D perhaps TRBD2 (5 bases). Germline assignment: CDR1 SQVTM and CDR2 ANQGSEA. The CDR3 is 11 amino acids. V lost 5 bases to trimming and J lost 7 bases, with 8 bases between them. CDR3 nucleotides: TGCAGCGTTCATAGCGTCGGGGAGCTGTTTTTT. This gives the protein CSVHSVGELFF.

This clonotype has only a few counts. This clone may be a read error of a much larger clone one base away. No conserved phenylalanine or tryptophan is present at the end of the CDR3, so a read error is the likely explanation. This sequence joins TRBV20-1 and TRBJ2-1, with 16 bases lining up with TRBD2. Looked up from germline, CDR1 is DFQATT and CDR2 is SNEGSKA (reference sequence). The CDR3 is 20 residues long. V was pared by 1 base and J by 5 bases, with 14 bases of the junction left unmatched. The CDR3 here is CSARAKTGTSGRVGHNEQFL. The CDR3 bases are TGCAGTGCTAGAGCAAAAACCGGGACTAGCGGGAGGGTAGGACACAATGAGCAGTTCCTC.